What follows is one T cell receptor (beta chain) and its context. This clonotype was detected only a few times. Its cognate antigen has yet to be identified. No base qualities exist here, and no much larger clone lies one base off it. The library came from 5' RACE. Sequencing relied on a NextSeq 500. In the TCR library protocol, unique molecular identifiers were attached to individual cDNA molecules to correct for PCR bias and sequencing error. Both TCR alpha and beta chains were sequenced, and tight co-correlation was observed between alpha and beta sequence abundances in each sample. On the authors' methods: Decombinator V4 was used to annotate the V gene, J gene and CDR3 of the TCR sequences. Expanded TCRs were defined as changing significantly between any two time points under a Poisson model with p below 0.0001. TCR abundances were normalised to the total number of TCRs sequenced per sample and expressed as counts per million. TRAV1-2 paired with TRAJ12, TRAJ20 or TRAJ33 defined MAIT TCRs, while TRAV10 paired with TRAJ18 defined iNKT TCRs. VDJdb, accessed on 1 November 2021, was searched for TCRs annotated for CMV, EBV and SARS-CoV-2, and TCRs annotated for more than one antigen were excluded. Using fastp trimming at Q25 and MiXCR clonotype assembly, TCRdb reanalyzed the public sequencing data and kept in-frame beta chains. Rows with a matching CDR3 protein are joined into one entry that keeps the most common DNA and genes. The V and J calls here are based on TCRdb, not the publication. This sample gives approximately 69,000 distinct CDR3 sequences in total; roughly a tenth of them show up just once. The ten largest clones add up to around 5.5% of the sample.

The sample is drawn from a study of early T cells in non-severe SARS-CoV-2 infection (dated by TCRdb to the early 2020s). Broadly, across the study: Because TCR sequencing was done on bulk RNA from unsorted whole blood, the alpha and beta chains could not be paired. Broad study findings and their caveats: VDJdb matching was skewed toward anti-spike CD8 responses, so virus-specific expansions were likely underestimated and private and CD4 specificities were missed.

Set within a cohort of healthcare workers in London, UK, this nested case-control study involved weekly PCR testing of nasopharyngeal swabs along with blood sampling. Healthcare workers were recruited during the week of the UK lockdown, between 23 and 31 March 2020, and followed weekly for up to roughly 15 weeks. CDR1 MGHDK and CDR2 SYGVNS were looked up in the germline V gene. Spanning cysteine to phenylalanine, the CDR3 consists of 14 amino acids. Solely the CDR3 DNA is kept, with 42 bases framed from the first base. V is pared back by 3 bases and J by 8 bases, with 16 bases lying between the germline termini.

The material sequenced was whole blood. Recombination connected TRBV25-1 to TRBJ1-2; there is no confident call for the D gene. This sequence was found in an adult who was a healthcare worker with PCR-confirmed SARS-CoV-2 infection or an uninfected control (not recorded which). This receptor has the CDR3 CASSDRPDLGGYTF. The DNA sequence follows: TGTGCCAGCAGTGACCGACCGGACTTGGGCGGCTACACCTTC.